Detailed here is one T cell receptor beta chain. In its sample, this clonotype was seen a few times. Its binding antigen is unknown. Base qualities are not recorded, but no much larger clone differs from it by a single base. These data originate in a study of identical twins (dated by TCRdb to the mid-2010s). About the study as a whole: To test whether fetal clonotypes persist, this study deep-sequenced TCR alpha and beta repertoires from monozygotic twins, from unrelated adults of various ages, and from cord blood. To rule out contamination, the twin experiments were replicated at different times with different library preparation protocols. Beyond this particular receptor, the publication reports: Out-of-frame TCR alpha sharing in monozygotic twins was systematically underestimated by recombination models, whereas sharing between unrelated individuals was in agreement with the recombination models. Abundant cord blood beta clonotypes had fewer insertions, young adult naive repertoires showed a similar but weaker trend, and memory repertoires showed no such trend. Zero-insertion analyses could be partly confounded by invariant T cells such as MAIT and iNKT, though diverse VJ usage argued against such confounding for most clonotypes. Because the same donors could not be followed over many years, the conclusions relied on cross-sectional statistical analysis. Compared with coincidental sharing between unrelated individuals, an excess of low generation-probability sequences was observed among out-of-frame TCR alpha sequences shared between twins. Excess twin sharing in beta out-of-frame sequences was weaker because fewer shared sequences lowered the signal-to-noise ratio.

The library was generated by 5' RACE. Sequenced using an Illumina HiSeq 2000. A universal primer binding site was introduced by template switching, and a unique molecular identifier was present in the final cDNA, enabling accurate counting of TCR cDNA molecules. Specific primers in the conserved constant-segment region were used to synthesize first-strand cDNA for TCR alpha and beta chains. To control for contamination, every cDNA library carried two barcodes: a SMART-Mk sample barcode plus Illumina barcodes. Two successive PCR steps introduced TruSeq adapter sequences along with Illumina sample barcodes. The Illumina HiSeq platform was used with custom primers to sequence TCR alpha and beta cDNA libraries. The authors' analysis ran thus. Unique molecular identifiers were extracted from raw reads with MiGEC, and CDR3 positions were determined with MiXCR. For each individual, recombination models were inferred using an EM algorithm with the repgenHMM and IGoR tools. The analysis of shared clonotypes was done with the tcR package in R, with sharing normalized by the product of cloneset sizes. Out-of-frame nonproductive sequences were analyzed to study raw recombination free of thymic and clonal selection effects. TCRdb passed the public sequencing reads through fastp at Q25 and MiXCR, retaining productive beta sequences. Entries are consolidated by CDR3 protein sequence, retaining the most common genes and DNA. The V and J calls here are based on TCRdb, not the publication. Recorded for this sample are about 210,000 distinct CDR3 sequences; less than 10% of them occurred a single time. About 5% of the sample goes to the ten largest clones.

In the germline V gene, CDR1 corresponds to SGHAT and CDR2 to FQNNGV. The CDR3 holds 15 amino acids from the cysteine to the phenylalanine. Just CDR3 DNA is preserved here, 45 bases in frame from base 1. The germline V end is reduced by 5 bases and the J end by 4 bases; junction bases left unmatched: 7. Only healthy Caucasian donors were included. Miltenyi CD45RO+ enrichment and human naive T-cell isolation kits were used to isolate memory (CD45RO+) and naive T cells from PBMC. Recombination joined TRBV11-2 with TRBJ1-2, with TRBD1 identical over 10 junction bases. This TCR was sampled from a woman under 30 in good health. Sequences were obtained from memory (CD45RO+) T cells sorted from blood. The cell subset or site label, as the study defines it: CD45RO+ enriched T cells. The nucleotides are TGTGCCAGCAGCCCTCTAAGACAGGGGGCCTATGGCTACACCTTC. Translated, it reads CASSPLRQGAYGYTF. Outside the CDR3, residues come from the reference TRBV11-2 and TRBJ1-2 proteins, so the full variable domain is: EAGVAQSPRYKIIEKRQSVAFWCNPISGHATLYWYQQILGQGPKLLIQFQNNGVVDDSQLPKDRFSAERLKGVDSTLKIQPAKLEDSAVYLCASSPLRQGAYGYTFGSGTRLTVV.